The rows below give T cell receptor beta chains drawn from one sample of a study of naive and memory T cell subsets. A single record per CDR3 protein comes from TCRdb applying MiXCR to the 5' RACE reads. The sample has some 60,000 distinct CDR3 sequences; under 10% are singletons. The receptors were sampled from a female donor in good health. Each CDR3 is given with its conserved first and last residue. D genes are given only for firm matches. Size is stated for part of the rows, as once, few or many counts, or as a class when the clone is expanded.

D | J | V | size | DNA | CDR3
. | TRBJ2-1 | TRBV29-1 | . | TGCAGCGTTGCACACGTACGGTCCTACAATGAGCAGTTCTTC | CSVAHVRSYNEQFF
TRBD1 | TRBJ2-2 | TRBV7-2 | few | TGTGCCAGCAGCCTACGGACAGGGAGTTACACCGGGGAGCTGTTTTTT | CASSLRTGSYTGELFF
. | TRBJ1-5 | TRBV19 | many | TGTGCCAGTAGTCCCTCGGACGGACCTTATAGCAATCAGCCCCAGCATTTT | CASSPSDGPYSNQPQHF
. | TRBJ1-3 | TRBV4-3 | many | TGCGCCAGCAGCCAAGAGGGCGAGTCGGACACCATATATTTT | CASSQEGESDTIYF
TRBD1 | TRBJ1-2 | TRBV5-5 | . | TGTGCCAGCAGCTACGAGGGACAGAGTAGGGCATATGGCTACACCTTC | CASSYEGQSRAYGYTF
. | TRBJ2-5 | TRBV6-6 | many | TGTGCCAGCAGCGCTTGGGGGAGAAGCCAGTACTTC | CASSAWGRSQYF
. | TRBJ2-5 | TRBV9 | . | TGTGCCAGCAGCGTAAGACGTCAAGAGACCCAGTACTTC | CASSVRRQETQYF
TRBD1 | TRBJ1-2 | TRBV7-3 | many | TGTGCCAGCAGCCGAAGCCGTACAACAGGGGACTATGGCTACACCTTC | CASSRSRTTGDYGYTF
. | TRBJ1-2 | TRBV5-6 | many | TGTGCCAGCACCCAGGGAAGGGCCGGCTACACCTTC | CASTQGRAGYTF
. | TRBJ2-5 | TRBV4-3 | many | TGCGCCAGCAGCCAATGGGTTGGCCAAGAGACCCAGTACTTC | CASSQWVGQETQYF
. | TRBJ1-1 | TRBV7-9 | . | TGTGCCAGCAGCTTAAGTTCTGGGGGGCCCCTTGAAGCTTTCTTT | CASSLSSGGPLEAFF
. | TRBJ2-3 | TRBV3-1 | . | TGTGCCAGCAGCCAAGCCGGCTACACAGATACGCAGTATTTT | CASSQAGYTDTQYF
TRBD1 | TRBJ1-6 | TRBV28 | few | TGTGCCAGCAGTTTCCCTGGGACAGGGGTTCCACCCCTCCACTTT | CASSFPGTGVPPLHF
TRBD1 | TRBJ1-3 | TRBV12-3/TRBV12-4 | . | TGTGCCAGCAGATTGGGACAGGGACGAAACACCATATATTTT | CASRLGQGRNTIYF
. | TRBJ1-5 | TRBV7-2 | few | TGTGCCAGCAGCCAGGAGGTGCATCAGCCCCAGCATTTT | CASSQEVHQPQHF
. | TRBJ1-1 | TRBV7-2 | many | TGTGCCAGCAGCAGCGGCCGGGCCAACTGGGGCACTGAAGCTTTCTTT | CASSSGRANWGTEAFF
. | TRBJ1-2 | TRBV2 | many | TGTGCCAGCAGTGAAGGAGGGATCTATGGCTACACCTTC | CASSEGGIYGYTF
TRBD1 | TRBJ1-4 | TRBV12-3/TRBV12-4 | many | TGTGCCAGCAGTGCGCGCGCCGGGACAGGGGAGGAAAAACTGTTTTTT | CASSARAGTGEEKLFF
TRBD1 | TRBJ2-3 | TRBV2 | many | TGTGCCAGCACAGAGACAGGGCGTTCTCATACGCAGTATTTT | CASTETGRSHTQYF
. | TRBJ1-6 | TRBV6-5 | . | TGTGCCAGCAGGAATAATTCACCCCTCCACTTT | CASRNNSPLHF
. | TRBJ1-2 | TRBV5-4 | . | TGTGCCAGCAGCTTACAGGGCCGAGCTAACTATGGCTACACCTTC | CASSLQGRANYGYTF
. | TRBJ1-2 | TRBV6-5 | many | TGTGCCAGCAGCTTGAGAGTAACCGGTGGCTACACCTTC | CASSLRVTGGYTF
. | TRBJ2-1 | TRBV2 | few | TGTGCCAGCAGTCCCCACCCGAGCAATGAGCAGTTCTTC | CASSPHPSNEQFF
TRBD1 | TRBJ2-7 | TRBV6-5 | many | TGTGCCAGCAGACCTGGACAGGGTCCCTCGGAGTACTTC | CASRPGQGPSEYF
. | TRBJ1-1 | TRBV5-1 | many | TGCGCCAGCGGAGAGGGCAGGGACGAAGGAGCTTTCTTT | CASGEGRDEGAFF
. | TRBJ1-6 | TRBV28 | many | TGTGCCAGCAGTTTTAGGACGGGATTTAATTCACCCCTCCACTTT | CASSFRTGFNSPLHF
. | TRBJ1-1 | TRBV29-1 | many | TGCAGCGTTGGGCACTGGAACACTGAAGCTTTCTTT | CSVGHWNTEAFF
. | TRBJ1-2 | TRBV4-2 | many | TGTGCCAGCAGCCAAGGAACTAACTATGGCTACACCTTC | CASSQGTNYGYTF
TRBD2 | TRBJ2-3 | TRBV2 | . | TGTGCCAGCAGCCGGGGACTAGCGGGGGCTAGCACAGATACGCAGTATTTT | CASSRGLAGASTDTQYF
. | TRBJ1-1 | TRBV3-1 | many | TGTGCCAGCAGCCAAGAGACGAGGAACACTGAAGCTTTCTTT | CASSQETRNTEAFF
. | TRBJ2-7 | TRBV13 | many | TGTGCCAGCAGCTTACGGGCGGGGGCGAAGAACGAGCAGTACTTC | CASSLRAGAKNEQYF
TRBD2 | TRBJ2-1 | TRBV19 | few | TGTGCCAGTAGTATCCCTAGCGGGGCACATTACAATGAGCAGTTCTTC | CASSIPSGAHYNEQFF
TRBD1 | TRBJ2-2 | TRBV24-1 | many | TGTGCCACCAGTGATTACAGGGGGCTGGGAACCGGGGAGCTGTTTTTT | CATSDYRGLGTGELFF
. | TRBJ1-1 | TRBV6-1 | many | TGTGCCAGCAGTGAATTTCGGGGAACTGAAGCTTTCTTT | CASSEFRGTEAFF
. | TRBJ2-5 | TRBV7-2 | many | TGTGCCAGCAGCTCCGCCTGGGGGACCCAGTACTTC | CASSSAWGTQYF
. | TRBJ2-1 | TRBV7-2 | . | TGTGCCAGCAGCACGAGAGGCTCACGGAATGAGCAGTTCTTC | CASSTRGSRNEQFF
. | TRBJ2-1 | TRBV9 | many | TGTGCCAGCAGCGTAGGACTTGGGGCCTACAATGAGCAGTTCTTC | CASSVGLGAYNEQFF
. | TRBJ1-5 | TRBV10-3 | many | TGTGCCATCAGAGACGGAGAGAATCAGCCCCAGCATTTT | CAIRDGENQPQHF
. | TRBJ1-2 | TRBV6-2/TRBV6-3 | few | TGTGCCAGCAAGAGGAGCGACTATGGCTACACCTTC | CASKRSDYGYTF
. | TRBJ2-2 | TRBV6-2/TRBV6-3 | many | TGTGCCAGCGACAGGCCAGACACCGGGGAGCTGTTTTTT | CASDRPDTGELFF
. | TRBJ1-4 | TRBV25-1 | many | TGTGCCAGCAGTGAATCGGACGGGGCAGGAGAAAAACTGTTTTTT | CASSESDGAGEKLFF
. | TRBJ1-2 | TRBV6-2/TRBV6-3 | many | TGTGCCAGCAGGTCCACAGGGAGTGACGGCTACACCTTC | CASRSTGSDGYTF
. | TRBJ1-2 | TRBV12-3/TRBV12-4 | . | TGTGCCAGCAGTTTAGCGCTAACCGGGGACCGGAATGGCTACACCTTC | CASSLALTGDRNGYTF
TRBD1 | TRBJ1-6 | TRBV28 | few | TGTGCCAGCAGTCCCACAGGGGTGTATAATTCACCCCTCCACTTT | CASSPTGVYNSPLHF
. | TRBJ2-5 | TRBV28 | many | TGTGCCAGCAGTTTATCGTTTCGGAGTAAAAAGACCCAGTACTTC | CASSLSFRSKKTQYF
. | TRBJ2-3 | TRBV20-1 | many | TGCAGTGTTTCACTATCGGGGCGCACAGATACGCAGTATTTT | CSVSLSGRTDTQYF
. | TRBJ1-1 | TRBV19 | many | TGTGCCAGTATGGTTTCTCGGGGGTCGAACACTGAAGCTTTCTTT | CASMVSRGSNTEAFF
. | TRBJ2-3 | TRBV20-1 | . | TGCAGTGCTAGTTACATTAACACAGATACGCAGTATTTT | CSASYINTDTQYF
TRBD2 | TRBJ2-1 | TRBV20-1 | many | TGCAGTGCTAGGGGAGGGGATTCCTACAATGAGCAGTTCTTC | CSARGGDSYNEQFF
. | TRBJ2-7 | TRBV7-2 | . | TGTGCCAGCAGCTCCCACCCCCGCTCCTACGAGCAGTACTTC | CASSSHPRSYEQYF
. | TRBJ1-1 | TRBV29-1 | many | TGCAGCGTTGAAAGGTACACTGAAGCTTTCTTT | CSVERYTEAFF
. | TRBJ1-2 | TRBV18 | few | TGTGCCAGCTCATCACTTGGGGAGAGTGGCTACACCTTC | CASSSLGESGYTF
TRBD2 | TRBJ2-1 | TRBV12-3/TRBV12-4 | few | TGTGCCAGCAGTCTGGGGCTAGCGGGGCCCTACAATGAGCAGTTCTTC | CASSLGLAGPYNEQFF
. | TRBJ1-2 | TRBV7-9 | . | TGTGCCAGCGGACCCCCGGGGACGGGTGGCTACACCTTC | CASGPPGTGGYTF
. | TRBJ1-4 | TRBV11-2 | few | TGTGCCAGCAGCTGGCGGGCGGGCGGGAAAATAAATGAAAAACTGTTTTTT | CASSWRAGGKINEKLFF
TRBD2 | TRBJ2-3 | TRBV7-2 | many | TGTGCCAGCAGCTTAGCGGCTAGCGGTATAGATACGCAGTATTTT | CASSLAASGIDTQYF
TRBD1 | TRBJ1-6 | TRBV7-9 | few | TGTGCCAGCAGCTTACTGGGACAGGGAGGTTCACCCCTCCACTTT | CASSLLGQGGSPLHF
TRBD1 | TRBJ1-5 | TRBV20-1 | many | TGCAGTGCTAGACTACAGGGGGACAGCAATCAGCCCCAGCATTTT | CSARLQGDSNQPQHF
. | TRBJ1-2 | TRBV30 | few | TGTGCCTGGAGCCTACAGAAAAACTATGGCTACACCTTC | CAWSLQKNYGYTF
. | TRBJ2-1 | TRBV12-5 | . | TGTGCTAGTGGTTTGGAAGTCCCCAATGAGCAGTTCTTC | CASGLEVPNEQFF